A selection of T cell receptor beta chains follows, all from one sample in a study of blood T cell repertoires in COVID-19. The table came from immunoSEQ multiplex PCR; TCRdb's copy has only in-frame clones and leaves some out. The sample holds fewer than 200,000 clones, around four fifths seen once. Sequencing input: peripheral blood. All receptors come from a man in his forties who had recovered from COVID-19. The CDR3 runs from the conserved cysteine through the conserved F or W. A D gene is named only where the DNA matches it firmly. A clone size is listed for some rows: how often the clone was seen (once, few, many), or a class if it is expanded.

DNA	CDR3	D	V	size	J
TGTGCCAGCAGCTCGGGTGCCAGGGGCCCTAACACTGAAGCTTTCTTT	CASSSGARGPNTEAFF	.	TRBV9	.	TRBJ1-1
TGTGCCATCAGTGAGAGACCAGGTACCGTAAATGAAAAACTGTTTTTT	CAISERPGTVNEKLFF	.	TRBV10-3	.	TRBJ1-4
TGCAGCGTTGCCGGGAGGTCAGGGGGCATTGAGCAGTACTTC	CSVAGRSGGIEQYF	.	TRBV29-1	many	TRBJ2-7
TGCAGCGTTGAGACTAGTACGGGCGGGGAGCTGTTTTTT	CSVETSTGGELFF	.	TRBV29-1	few	TRBJ2-2
TGTGCCGCCCGACAGGGCTACGAGCAGTACTTC	CAARQGYEQYF	TRBD1	TRBV30	.	TRBJ2-7
TGTGCCAGCAGCTTAGGTACGGCCCGGGTAAACATTCAGTACTTC	CASSLGTARVNIQYF	.	TRBV7-9	.	TRBJ2-4
TGTGCCAGCAGTGAATTAGCGGGGGACTACAATGAGCAGTTCTTC	CASSELAGDYNEQFF	TRBD2	TRBV6-4	few	TRBJ2-1
TGTGCCAGCAGCTCAGCTCGTGTGGCTAGCGGCGAGCAGTTCTTC	CASSSARVASGEQFF	TRBD2	TRBV7-2	.	TRBJ2-1
TGTGCCAGCAGCCCCCGGACAGCTGTGAACACTGAAGCTTTCTTT	CASSPRTAVNTEAFF	.	TRBV7-2	.	TRBJ1-1
TGTGCCAGCAGCTTGCGTTTGAGTAACTATGGCTACACCTTC	CASSLRLSNYGYTF	.	TRBV5-8	.	TRBJ1-2
TGTGCCAGCTCCCTTGGACAGGGGGAGACCCAGTACTTC	CASSLGQGETQYF	TRBD1	TRBV18	.	TRBJ2-5
TGTGCCAGCAGCCCACAAGACTCTGGGGCCAACGTCCTGACTTTC	CASSPQDSGANVLTF	.	TRBV7-6	.	TRBJ2-6
TGTGCCAGCAGCCAAATGGGGGGGACAGGGGCCTACGAGCAGTACTTC	CASSQMGGTGAYEQYF	TRBD1	TRBV4-2	.	TRBJ2-7